Shown below are 30 T cell receptor beta chains from a single sample sequenced in a study of blood T cell repertoires in COVID-19. Sequenced by immunoSEQ multiplex PCR; TCRdb stores in-frame clones only, minus some. Counted here are around 250,000 clones, approximately 84% occurring once; the ten biggest clones make up 7.5% to 9%. Sequenced: peripheral blood. These receptors were taken from a human donor in a cohort sampled during active COVID-19.

The chain links TRBV29-1 to TRBJ2-4, with 8 bases aligning to TRBD1. The germline V gene has CDR1 SQVTM and CDR2 ANQGSEA. The length of the CDR3 is 14 residues. V lost 7 bases and J lost 2; bases outside the gene matches: 7. CDR3 residues: CSAAQGATKNIQYF. The CDR3 DNA reads TGCAGCGCTGCCCAGGGGGCGACCAAAAACATTCAGTACTTC.

The chain combines TRBV7-2 with TRBJ1-5; D is uncertain. Trimming left V 2 bases short and J 3 bases short, with 14 bases between. CDR3 length: 16 amino acids. CDR1 and CDR2 (germline): SGHTA, FQGNSA. The CDR3 reads CASSLNPGRINQPQHF. The CDR3 nucleotides are TGTGCCAGCAGCTTAAACCCAGGTCGAATCAATCAGCCCCAGCATTTT.

The chain carries TRBV6-6 and TRBJ2-1; TRBD1 is a possible D gene (6 bases). Germline assignment: CDR1 MNHNY and CDR2 SVGAGI (reference sequence). V was cut by 5 bases and J by 7 bases, with 24 bases left in between. This CDR3 has 17 residues. CDR3 coding DNA: TGTGCCAGCAGTCTGATACAGGGATCCACGGCCGCAAATGAGCAGTTCTTC. Amino acids: CASSLIQGSTAANEQFF.

The chain has TRBV6-2 or TRBV6-3 and TRBJ2-4, with 7 bases aligning to TRBD2. Germline V gives CDR1 MNHEY, CDR2 SVGEGT. The CDR3 loop spans 15 amino acids. V lost 2 bases and J lost 1; bases outside the gene matches: 2. CDR3 sequence: CASSYREDAKNIQYF. The CDR3 DNA follows: TGTGCCAGCAGTTACCGGGAGGATGCCAAAAACATTCAGTACTTC.

This chain uses TRBV18 with TRBJ2-7; D is perhaps TRBD2 (6 bases). Germline V gene lookup returns CDR1 KGHSH and CDR2 LQKENI. Between the trimmed V and J ends, which lost 0 bases and 4 bases, there was a span of 13 bases. This CDR3 comprises 15 residues. The CDR3: CASSPPNSGTYEQYF. CDR3 in DNA: TGTGCCAGCTCACCACCCAACTCCGGGACTTACGAGCAGTACTTC.

The chain recombines TRBV28 with TRBJ1-6; no clear D. Per germline, CDR1 MDHEN and CDR2 SYDVKM. This CDR3 is 12 amino acids long. V was shortened by 6 bases and J by 8 bases, with 8 bases between the two germline ends. DNA for the CDR3: TGTGCCAGCAGCCAAACTCATTCACCCCTCCACTTT. Translating it yields CASSQTHSPLHF. The full variable domain, with the rest looked up from reference TRBV28 and TRBJ1-6, is DVKVTQSSRYLVKRTGEKVFLECVQDMDHENMFWYRQDPGLGLRLIYFSYDVKMKEKGDIPEGYSVSREKKERFSLILESASTNQTSMYLCASSQTHSPLHFGNGTRLTVT.

The CDR3 DNA reads TGCAGTGCTAGTTGGGGACAGGGGCATGGCTACACCTTC. Amino acid sequence: CSASWGQGHGYTF. The J gene is TRBJ1-2, the V gene TRBV20-1; 10 nucleotides line up with TRBD1. The CDR3 loop spans 13 amino acids. Germline values: CDR1 DFQATT, CDR2 SNEGSKA (reference sequence). The V segment lost 3 bases and the J segment 6 bases; nucleotides outside the gene matches: 4.

This clone was recorded once. This rearrangement joins TRBV24-1 to TRBJ2-3; D may be TRBD2 (5 bases). Germline V gene lookup returns CDR1 KGHDR and CDR2 SFDVKD. V lost 6 bases to trimming and J lost 1 base, with 10 bases between them. The CDR3 spans 14 residues. CDR3 sequence reads: CATSRSGGTDTQYF. The CDR3 DNA reads as TGTGCCACCAGTCGGTCCGGGGGCACAGATACGCAGTATTTT.

This chain connects TRBV29-1 to TRBJ2-2, with a weak D call TRBD1 (6 bases). Trimming shortened V by 1 base and J by 7 bases, and 13 bases separated the two germline ends. Germline CDR1 SQVTM, CDR2 ANQGSEA. CDR3 length: 14 residues. CDR3 amino acids: CSVEVGAPGGELFF. In DNA form, the CDR3 reads TGCAGCGTTGAAGTGGGGGCGCCAGGCGGGGAGCTGTTTTTT.

This clone showed up just a few times. J is TRBJ1-1 and V is TRBV7-8, with TRBD1 as a possible D gene (5 bases). CDR3 length: 16 residues. CDR1 SGHVS and CDR2 FQNEAQ come from the germline V gene. Trimming stripped 1 base from V and 1 base from J, with 13 bases between. In DNA form, the CDR3 reads TGTGCCAGCAGCTTAGTAGGCGCAGGACAGAACACTGAAGCTTTCTTT. Translated, it gives CASSLVGAGQNTEAFF.

The chain couples TRBV10-3 to TRBJ1-5; no firm D call. Germline loops: CDR1 ENHRY, CDR2 SYGVKD. CDR3 length: 13 residues. V gave up 3 bases and J gave up 8 bases, with 11 bases separating them. CDR3 loop: CAISDDPREPQHF. DNA of the CDR3: TGTGCCATCAGTGACGACCCGAGGGAGCCCCAGCATTTT.

The chain is built from TRBV2 and TRBJ1-3; D is ambiguous. Germline loops: CDR1 SNHLY, CDR2 FYNNEI. Trimming removed 10 bases at V and 0 bases at J, with 4 bases between. This CDR3 is 11 amino acids long. This CDR3 reads CAIHSGNTIYF. Here the CDR3 DNA reads TGTGCCATCCACTCTGGAAACACCATATATTTT.

In its sample, this clone was seen a few times. The rearrangement joins TRBV5-4 to TRBJ2-7; weak D call: TRBD2 (7 bases). The CDR3 totals 15 residues. The germline CDR1 and CDR2 sequences are SGHNT and YYREEE (reference sequence). Trimming removed 4 bases from V and 2 bases from J, with 16 bases in between. This CDR3 reads CASSTGGGGAYEQYF. The CDR3 region has the DNA TGTGCCAGCAGCACCGGAGGGGGGGGCGCCTACGAGCAGTACTTC.

The chain uses TRBV12-5 and TRBJ1-3; weak D call: TRBD1 (6 bases). Trimming took 6 bases from V and 7 from J, leaving 16 bases between them. The CDR3 spans 14 residues. From germline, CDR1 is LGHNT and CDR2 FRNRAP. Here the CDR3 DNA reads TGTGCTAGTGGCCTACAGGGTACGATGAACACCATATATTTT. Protein product: CASGLQGTMNTIYF.

This clone was seen a few times. The rearrangement joins TRBV5-4 to TRBJ1-2; TRBD1 matches 7 bases. The length of the CDR3 is 15 residues. With 5 bases clipped from V and 5 bases from J, the junction kept 12 bases outside the gene matches. Germline lookup yields CDR1 SGHNT and CDR2 YYREEE (reference sequence). The CDR3 coding sequence is TGTGCCAGCAGGGGAGCCGACAGGGTGGGGTATGGCTACACCTTC. Its protein is CASRGADRVGYGYTF.

The DNA for the CDR3 is TGTGCCAGCAGTTCCGGGACAGGGAGTCGCGAGCAGTACTTC. Protein: CASSSGTGSREQYF. The chain couples TRBV7-2 to TRBJ2-7, with TRBD1 matching 9 bases. The CDR3 contains 14 residues. The germline V gene has CDR1 SGHTA and CDR2 FQGNSA. With V trimmed by 6 bases and J by 6 bases, 9 bases remained unmatched.

The chain has TRBV19 and TRBJ2-1; D might be TRBD1 (6 bases). Trimming stripped 5 bases from V and 5 bases from J, with 13 bases between. There are 14 residues in the CDR3. The germline V gene encodes CDR1 LNHDA and CDR2 SQIVND (reference sequence). This CDR3 reads CASSAQGWHNEQFF. CDR3 sequence (DNA): TGTGCCAGTAGTGCACAGGGTTGGCACAATGAGCAGTTCTTC.

This chain connects TRBV12-3 or TRBV12-4 to TRBJ2-7; D uncertain. The CDR3 length is 13 residues. With 5 bases removed from V and 3 bases from J, the gap between germline ends came to 11 bases. The CDR3 reads CASSPRTNYEQYF. CDR3 bases: TGTGCCAGCAGTCCCAGAACCAACTACGAGCAGTACTTC.

The chain links TRBV3-1 (or the pseudogene TRBV3-2) to TRBJ1-5, with TRBD1 as a possible D gene (6 bases). V lost 3 bases to trimming and J lost 7 bases, with 13 bases between them. Germline V gene data show CDR1 as LGHDT and CDR2 as YNNKEL (reference sequence). The CDR3 contains 14 residues. The CDR3 bases are TGTGCCAGCAGCCAGGGGGCCGTCGGGCAGCCCCAGCATTTT. It translates to CASSQGAVGQPQHF.

The sample holds one count of this clone. The V and J genes are TRBV11-2 and TRBJ2-1, with TRBD1 as a possible D gene (5 bases). The CDR3 is 13 residues long. The germline V and J ends were trimmed by 2 bases and 5 bases, with 7 bases remaining between them. Per the germline V gene, CDR1 is SGHAT and CDR2 is FQNNGV. The CDR3 protein is CASSLRQNNEQFF. CDR3 in DNA: TGTGCCAGCAGCTTACGACAGAACAATGAGCAGTTCTTC.

This chain joins TRBV27 and TRBJ2-1; the D gene is possibly TRBD2 (6 bases). The CDR3 covers 16 residues. Per germline, CDR1 MNHEY and CDR2 SMNVEV (reference sequence). V dropped 4 bases and J dropped 7 bases, with 20 bases sitting between them. CDR3 amino acids: CASSSPVYGRRNEQFF. CDR3 nucleotide sequence: TGTGCCAGCAGTTCTCCAGTTTACGGGAGAAGAAATGAGCAGTTCTTC.

This chain connects TRBV10-2 to TRBJ2-1; D may be TRBD1 (6 bases). CDR1 and CDR2 (germline): WSHSY, SAAADI. V was cut by 6 bases and J by 6 bases, with 18 bases left in between. CDR3 length: 15 amino acids. The CDR3 sequence: CASSLGGQVGNEQFF. The CDR3 nucleotides are TGCGCCAGCAGCCTTGGGGGCCAGGTAGGCAATGAGCAGTTCTTC.

The chain uses TRBV7-3 and TRBJ2-1; 14 positions match TRBD2. In germline, CDR1 is SGHTA, CDR2 FQGTGA. J gave up 8 bases and V 5 bases, and 8 bases lay outside the gene matches. The CDR3 is made up of 16 amino acids. The CDR3 DNA sequence: TGTGCCAGCAGCCTCCGGACTAGCGGGAGGATCGATGAGCAGTTCTTC. Amino acids: CASSLRTSGRIDEQFF.

This rearrangement joins TRBV3-1 (or the pseudogene TRBV3-2) to TRBJ2-4; 7 bases are a match to TRBD2. Trimming at V came to 10 bases and at J to 5 bases, leaving 5 bases not matched to a gene. The CDR3 length is 12 residues. Germline CDR1 is LGHDT and CDR2 is YNNKEL (reference sequence). DNA for the CDR3: TGTGCCACGAGCGGGAACCAAAACATTCAGTACTTC. Amino acids: CATSGNQNIQYF.

This clone was recorded only once. V gene TRBV18 combines with J gene TRBJ2-1; 7 bases match TRBD1. J gave up 4 bases and V 5 bases, and 8 bases lay outside the gene matches. The CDR3 spans 15 residues. Per germline, CDR1 KGHSH and CDR2 LQKENI. DNA for the CDR3: TGTGCCAGCTCAGCCGGGACAGTCTCATACAATGAGCAGTTCTTC. Protein: CASSAGTVSYNEQFF.

This clone has only one observation. V gene TRBV5-1 combines with J gene TRBJ1-2; D perhaps matches TRBD1 (6 bases). Between the trimmed V and J ends, which lost 0 bases and 3 bases, there was a span of 12 bases. CDR3 size: 15 residues. The germline V gene has CDR1 SGHRS and CDR2 YFSETQ. DNA for the CDR3: TGCGCCAGCAGCTTGGATCTTTGGACAGACTATGGCTACACCTTC. Translation gives CASSLDLWTDYGYTF.

About this clone: Different DNA sequences within this sample yield the same CDR3. The chain has TRBV5-1 and TRBJ2-5; a weak D match, TRBD2 (6 bases). This CDR3 is built from 14 residues. Trimming took 0 bases from V and 4 from J, leaving 10 bases between them. Germline V gene sequence: CDR1 SGHRS, CDR2 YFSETQ. The CDR3 here is CASSLELAGETQYF. The CDR3 DNA sequence: TGCGCCAGCAGCTTGGAACTAGCTGGAGAGACCCAGTACTTC.

This clone was observed a few times. CDR3 nucleotide sequence: TGTGCCAGCAGCCCCCCGGGGGGCGGCACAGATACGCAGTATTTT. Residues: CASSPPGGGTDTQYF. The chain combines TRBV3-1 (or the pseudogene TRBV3-2) with TRBJ2-3, with a possible D match to TRBD2 (7 bases). The V end lost 4 bases, the J end lost 1 base, and 12 bases lay between the germline ends. Germline V gene sequence: CDR1 LGHDT, CDR2 YNNKEL (reference sequence). The CDR3 has 15 residues.

The chain couples TRBV6-5 to TRBJ1-1, with D unresolved. The CDR3 spans 13 residues. Trimming cost V 2 bases and J 6 bases, with 10 bases left between them. Germline V gene data show CDR1 as MNHEY and CDR2 as SVGAGI. CDR3: CASSYRELAEAFF. The CDR3 DNA reads as TGTGCCAGCAGTTACAGGGAGTTAGCTGAAGCTTTCTTT.

This clone has only a few counts. The rearrangement joins TRBV7-2 to TRBJ1-1; 8 bases agree with TRBD1. V dropped 2 bases and J dropped 4; count of bases not matched to a gene: 3. CDR1 is SGHTA, CDR2 FQGNSA, per germline. The CDR3 is 14 amino acids. The CDR3 here is CASSLQGARTEAFF. DNA for the CDR3: TGTGCCAGCAGCTTACAGGGGGCGCGCACTGAAGCTTTCTTT.